This T cell receptor beta chain appears in the sequencing data of a study of T cells in localized non-small cell lung cancer. The repertoire was sequenced with immunoSEQ multiplex PCR; TCRdb's copy has only in-frame clones and lacks some. The table shows about 82,000 clones, with around 80% occurring only once. Whole-study results and caveats: Because sequencing included only one region (of the tumor), heterogeneity remains possible. An association was observed between higher blood T cell density and longer overall survival.

This CDR3 spans 12 amino acids. Trimming removed 4 bases from V and 4 bases from J, with 4 bases in between. Per germline, CDR1 MNHEY and CDR2 SVGAGI. A word on this clone: Its cognate antigen is unknown.

This receptor was obtained from a man aged 40 to 70 with stage II squamous cell lung carcinoma. The specimen comprised PBMCs, sampled before any cancer treatment. The rearrangement links TRBV6-5 to TRBJ2-2; no reliable D call. The CDR3 is CASSWSTGELFF. CDR3 coding DNA: TGTGCCAGCAGTTGGTCCACCGGGGAGCTGTTTTTT.